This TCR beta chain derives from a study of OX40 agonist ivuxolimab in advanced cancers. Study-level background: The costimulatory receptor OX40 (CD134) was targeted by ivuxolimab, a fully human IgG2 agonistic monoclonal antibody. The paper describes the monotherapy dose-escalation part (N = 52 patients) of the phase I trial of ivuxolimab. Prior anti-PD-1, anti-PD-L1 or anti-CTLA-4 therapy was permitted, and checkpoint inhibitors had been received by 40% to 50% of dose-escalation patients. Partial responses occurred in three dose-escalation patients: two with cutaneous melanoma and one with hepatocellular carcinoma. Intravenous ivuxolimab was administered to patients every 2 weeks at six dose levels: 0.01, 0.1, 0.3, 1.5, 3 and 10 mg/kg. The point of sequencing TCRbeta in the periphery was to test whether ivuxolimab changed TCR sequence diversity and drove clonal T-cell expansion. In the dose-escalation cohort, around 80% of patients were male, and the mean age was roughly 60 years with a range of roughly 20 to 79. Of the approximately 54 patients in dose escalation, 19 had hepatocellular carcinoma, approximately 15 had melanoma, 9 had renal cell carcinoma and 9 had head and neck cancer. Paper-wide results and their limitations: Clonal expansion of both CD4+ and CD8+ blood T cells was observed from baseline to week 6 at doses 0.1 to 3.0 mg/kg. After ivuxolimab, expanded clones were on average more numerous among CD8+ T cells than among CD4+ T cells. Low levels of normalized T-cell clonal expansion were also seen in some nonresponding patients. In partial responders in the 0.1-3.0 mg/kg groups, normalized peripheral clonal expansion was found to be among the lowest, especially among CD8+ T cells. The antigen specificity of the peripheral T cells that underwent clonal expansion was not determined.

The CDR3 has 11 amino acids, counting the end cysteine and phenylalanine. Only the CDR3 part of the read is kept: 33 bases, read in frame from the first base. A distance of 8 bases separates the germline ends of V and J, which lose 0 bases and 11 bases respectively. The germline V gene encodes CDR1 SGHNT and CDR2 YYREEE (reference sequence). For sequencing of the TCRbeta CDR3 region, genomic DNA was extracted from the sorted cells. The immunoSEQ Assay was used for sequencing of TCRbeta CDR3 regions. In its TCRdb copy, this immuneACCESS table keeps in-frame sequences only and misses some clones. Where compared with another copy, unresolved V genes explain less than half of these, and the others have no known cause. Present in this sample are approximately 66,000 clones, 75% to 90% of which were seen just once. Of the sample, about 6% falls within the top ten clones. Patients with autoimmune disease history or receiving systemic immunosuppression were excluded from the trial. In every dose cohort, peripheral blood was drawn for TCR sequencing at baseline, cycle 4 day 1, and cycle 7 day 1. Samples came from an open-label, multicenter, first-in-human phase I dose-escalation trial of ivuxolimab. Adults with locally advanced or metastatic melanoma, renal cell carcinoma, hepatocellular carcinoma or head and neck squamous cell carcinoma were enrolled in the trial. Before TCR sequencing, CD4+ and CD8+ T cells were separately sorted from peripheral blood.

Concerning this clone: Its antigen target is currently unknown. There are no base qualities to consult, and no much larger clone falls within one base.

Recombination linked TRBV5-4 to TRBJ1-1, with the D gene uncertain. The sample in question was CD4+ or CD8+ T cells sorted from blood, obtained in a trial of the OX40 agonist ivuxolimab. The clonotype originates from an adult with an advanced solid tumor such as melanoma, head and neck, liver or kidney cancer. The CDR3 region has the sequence CASSLGTVAFF. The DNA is TGTGCCAGCAGCTTGGGAACGGTGGCTTTCTTT.